This T cell receptor (beta chain) was recorded in a study of T cell repertoires in cytomegalovirus infection (dated by TCRdb to 2018 to 2020). Regarding the research as a whole: Peptide stimulations targeted recently identified HLA-C-restricted CMV epitopes, whose presentation resists viral immunomodulation, together with well-studied HLA-B-restricted epitopes. Donor HLA type was relevant to the analysis, because carriage of CMV infection together with the matching HLA type was indicated by public TCR beta signatures.

Trimming costs V 8 bases and J 5 bases, and their ends lie 7 bases apart. The germline V gene sets CDR1 to MNHEY and CDR2 to SVGEGT. Counted from cysteine to phenylalanine, this CDR3 has 11 amino acids. Only the CDR3 part of the read is kept: 33 bases, read in frame from the first base. The study at large found these results: In both this cohort and an independent cohort of 350 to 400 donors, the cumulative frequency of public TCR beta family members distinguished carriers of CMV infection plus the relevant HLA type. The ex vivo response was dominated by HLA-C-restricted CMV-specific TCR beta clonotypes, which also provided the single most frequent clonotype in two of eight donors.

Read against the paper, the sample's treatment or condition label means: in vitro stimulation with specific CMV peptide epitopes to enrich CMV-specific T cells. Sequencing was carried out with an Illumina HiSeq 1500. TCRdb took the public reads, trimmed them with fastp at Q25, ran MiXCR for clone calling and kept in-frame beta chains. Every CDR3 protein is listed once, alongside the most common genes and DNA of its rows. The sample table records around 540,000 distinct CDR3 sequences; roughly a third of these occur just once. The ten biggest clones cover 17% of the sample. This clonotype showed up just a few times. It has no known antigen specificity. No base-level quality is on record; no much larger clone is a single base apart.

Sequenced material: cultured PBMCs, taken from culture after CMV antigen stimulation. This sequence originates from a human donor in good health (CMV status not recorded). Some clones in this sample may be carry-over from other donors' samples. The chain is assembled from TRBV6-2 or TRBV6-3 and TRBJ2-1; the D segment cannot be called with confidence. The CDR3 region: CASGWNNEQFF. The nucleotides read TGTGCCAGCGGCTGGAACAATGAGCAGTTCTTC.